This T cell receptor beta chain came from a study of blood T cell repertoires in COVID-19. Overall study context: In each case, the material was cDNA or gDNA derived from T cells, B-cell-depleted T cells, or PBMCs.

From germline, CDR1 is SGHTA and CDR2 FQGNSA. The CDR3 is 15 amino acids. V gave up 5 bases and J gave up 2 bases; unmatched junction bases: 4. Libraries were prepared by immunoSEQ multiplex PCR; TCRdb keeps only in-frame clonotypes and omits some of them. The profile shows 220,000 or so clones, roughly 75% of them singletons. Comments on this clone: Other DNA sequences in this specimen translate into the identical CDR3.

Specimen: peripheral blood. V is TRBV7-2 and J is TRBJ2-5; 11 positions agree with TRBD2. The sequence came from a woman aged 65 to 85 with acute or convalescent COVID-19. The CDR3 DNA sequence: TGTGCCAGCAGCCCAAGGACTAGCGGGCAAGAGACCCAGTACTTC. Its translation is CASSPRTSGQETQYF.